The present T cell receptor (beta chain) was sequenced within a study of blood T cell repertoires in COVID-19 (dated by TCRdb to about 2020). Turning to the overall study: Samples from collaborators originated in the United States, Italy and Spain and spanned both the acute and convalescent phases of COVID-19. The prospective study material was composed of cDNA or gDNA derived from T cells, B-cell-depleted T cells, or PBMCs. Deeply sampled blood TCRbeta repertoires from subjects exposed to, actively infected with, or recovered from COVID-19 were included in the dataset. The repertoires were released in a freely available public database meant as a resource for research on the immune response to SARS-CoV-2. Samples came from the ongoing ImmuneRACE study (first 160 participants) plus 1,254 subjects from 6 global collaborators. A de-identified subject ID, COVID-19 status, age in years and sex were almost always included in the sample metadata. Where available, HLA class I and class II types were obtained from metadata supplied by the sample provider rather than from assay-based typing. The paper's findings and limits, for the study overall: The quantity of clinical and demographic metadata differed by source and by participant and was supplied without curation.

Whole blood was collected in K2EDTA tubes by collaborating institutions according to the institutions' own protocols. For TCRbeta analysis, collaborators shipped samples in one of three forms: frozen whole blood, isolated PBMCs, or DNA extracted from either of those sample types. Points on this clone: Its antigen is currently not known. Base qualities are not provided; no much larger clone lies one nucleotide away.

The immunoSEQ Assay, a bias-controlled multiplex PCR, was used to amplify TCRbeta CDR3 regions from genomic DNA. Per the original workflow: The number of nucleated cells in each sample was estimated by amplification of reference gene primers within the assay. To quantify the absolute abundance of each unique TCRbeta CDR3 rearrangement, sequence reads were collapsed and filtered. For each sample, productive Simpson clonality was calculated as the square root of Simpson's diversity index over productive rearrangements. TCRdb holds this immuneACCESS table with in-frame rearrangements only. Some clones are missing; in checked studies, unresolved V genes explain under half, and the rest has no known cause. V and J calls and clone size come straight from that table; D and trimming were deduced from the DNA. In this sample the table shows 80,000 to 100,000 clones, 80% of which occur a single time. The top ten hold 10% to 13% of the sample.

CDR1 and CDR2 are read off the germline V gene as MNHEY and SVGAGI. The CDR3 spans 16 residues, from the cysteine through the phenylalanine. Just CDR3 DNA is preserved here, 48 bases in frame from base 1. Germline trimming: 0 bases from V, 2 bases from J; junction bases outside gene matches: 5. The chain was built from TRBV6-5 and TRBJ2-3, and 7 bases in between align with TRBD2. The TCR was taken from a woman in her seventies with acute or convalescent COVID-19. Material: peripheral blood. The CDR3 protein is CASSYSRGGPTDTQYF. The DNA sequence is given as TGTGCCAGCAGTTACTCGCGCGGGGGACCCACAGATACGCAGTATTTT.